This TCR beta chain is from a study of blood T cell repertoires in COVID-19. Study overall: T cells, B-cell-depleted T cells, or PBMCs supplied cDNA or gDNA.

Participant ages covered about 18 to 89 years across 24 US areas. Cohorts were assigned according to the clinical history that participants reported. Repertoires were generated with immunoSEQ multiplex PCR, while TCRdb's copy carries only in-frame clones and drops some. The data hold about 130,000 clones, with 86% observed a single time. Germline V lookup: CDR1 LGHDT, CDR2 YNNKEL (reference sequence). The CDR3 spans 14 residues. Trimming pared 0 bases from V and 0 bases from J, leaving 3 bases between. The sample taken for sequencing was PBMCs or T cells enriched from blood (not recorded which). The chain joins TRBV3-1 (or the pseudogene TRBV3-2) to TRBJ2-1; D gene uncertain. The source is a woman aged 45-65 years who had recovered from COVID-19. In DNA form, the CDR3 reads TGTGCCAGCAGCCAAGAGAGCTCCTACAATGAGCAGTTCTTC. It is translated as CASSQESSYNEQFF.